This TCR beta chain came from a study of blood T cell repertoires in COVID-19 (dated by TCRdb to about 2020). For context, the study as a whole: ImmuneRACE Cohort 3 recovered participants were defined by two consecutive negative NP/OP PCR tests, healthcare professional clearance, or symptom resolution. Samples from collaborators originated in the United States, Italy and Spain and spanned both the acute and convalescent phases of COVID-19. The material from the prospective study consisted of cDNA or gDNA derived from T cells, B-cell-depleted T cells, or PBMCs. The dataset comprised deeply sampled blood TCRbeta repertoires from subjects exposed to, actively infected with, or recovered from COVID-19. The repertoires were released in a freely available public database meant as a resource for research on the immune response to SARS-CoV-2. Samples came from the ongoing ImmuneRACE study (first 160 participants) plus 1,254 subjects from 6 global collaborators. A de-identified subject ID, COVID-19 status, age in years and sex were almost always included in the sample metadata. Where available, HLA class I and class II types were taken from metadata supplied by the sample provider and were not determined by assay-based typing. Overall study results and their limits: How much clinical and demographic metadata was included differed by source and by participant, and the metadata was provided uncurated.

Concerning this clone itself: The clone's antigen remains unknown. No per-base quality is available; no much larger clone lies one base away.

Participants in the prospective study were enrolled through a virtual design, were aged 18 to 89 years, and lived in some 24 United States geographic areas. Cohort assignment in the prospective study relied on participant-reported clinical history from a screening survey and a study questionnaire. In the prospective study, mobile phlebotomists collected whole blood, serum and a nasopharyngeal or oropharyngeal swab from each participant. Over a roughly two-month period, participants in the prospective study had the option of providing additional blood draws and questionnaires. Before DNA extraction, prospective study blood samples were shipped either frozen or at room temperature. The immunoSEQ Assay, a bias-controlled multiplex PCR, was used to amplify TCRbeta CDR3 regions from genomic DNA. The original pipeline was this. The number of nucleated cells in each sample was estimated by amplification of reference gene primers within the assay. To quantify the absolute abundance of each unique TCRbeta CDR3 rearrangement, sequence reads were collapsed and filtered. For each sample, productive Simpson clonality was calculated as the square root of Simpson's diversity index over productive rearrangements. TCRdb took this table from immuneACCESS and kept in-frame rearrangements with V and J called. Such tables lack part of the clones; where checked against another copy, unresolved V genes explain under half of the gap, and the rest is unexplained. V, J and clone size reflect that table, while D and trimming were determined from the DNA. The sample profile shows under 400,000 clones; over 75% of them were found once. Approximately 1.9% of the sample is held by the ten biggest clonotypes.

CDR1 and CDR2, per the germline V gene, are SQVTM and ANQGSEA. The CDR3 goes from the cysteine to the phenylalanine over 12 residues. Of the read, only the CDR3 DNA is kept; its 36 bases are in frame from base 1. Germline trimming: 7 bases from V, 3 bases from J; junction bases outside gene matches: 2. The V and J segments used are TRBV29-1 and TRBJ2-7, with 11 junctional bases fitting TRBD1. Sequences were obtained from PBMCs or T cells enriched from blood (not recorded which). This sequence was found in a man aged 40-49 years in a cohort exposed to, infected with or recovered from COVID-19 (not recorded which). For the CDR3, the sequence is CSAGTGGYEQYF. The nucleotide sequence is given as TGCAGCGCGGGGACAGGGGGCTACGAGCAGTACTTC.